Listed below are T cell receptor beta chains from one sample, sequenced in a study of identical twins' blood T cells. TCRdb reprocessed the 5' RACE reads with MiXCR, giving one entry per CDR3 protein. The table lists 350,000 to 400,000 distinct CDR3 sequences, about 28% of them singletons. What was sequenced was PBMCs. These receptors all stem from a woman aged 18 to 55 in good health. Both conserved end residues are part of each CDR3. Fields, in order: J gene, V gene, clone size, D gene, CDR3 protein, CDR3 DNA. D genes are given only for firm matches. Clone size is stated in some rows and not others, as once, few, many or a class when expanded.

j_call: TRBJ1-1; v_call: TRBV7-6; clone_size: NA; d_call: TRBD1; cdr3_aa: CASSAGTGNTEAFF; cdr3_nt: TGTGCCAGCAGCGCCGGGACAGGGAACACTGAAGCTTTCTTT
j_call: TRBJ1-2; v_call: TRBV5-1; clone_size: NA; d_call: TRBD1; cdr3_aa: CSSSLGTGTDYGYTF; cdr3_nt: TGCTCCAGCAGCTTGGGGACCGGGACAGATTATGGTTACACCTTC
j_call: TRBJ2-1; v_call: TRBV5-1; clone_size: NA; d_call: TRBD2; cdr3_aa: CASSPRAGGALHEQFF; cdr3_nt: TGCGCCAGCAGCCCACGGGCCGGGGGGGCCCTCCATGAGCAGTTCTTC
j_call: TRBJ2-7; v_call: TRBV7-2; clone_size: once; d_call: NA; cdr3_aa: CASSTLAGPGEQYF; cdr3_nt: TGTGCCAGCAGCACACTGGCGGGACCAGGGGAGCAGTACTTC
j_call: TRBJ1-1; v_call: TRBV6-2/TRBV6-3; clone_size: few; d_call: NA; cdr3_aa: CASSYSAWSTEAFF; cdr3_nt: TGTGCCAGCAGTTACTCGGCCTGGAGCACTGAAGCTTTCTTT
j_call: TRBJ2-2; v_call: TRBV10-3; clone_size: once; d_call: NA; cdr3_aa: CAIREGGTTGELFF; cdr3_nt: TGTGCCATCAGGGAGGGCGGTACCACCGGGGAGCTGTTTTTT
j_call: TRBJ1-1; v_call: TRBV5-6; clone_size: NA; d_call: NA; cdr3_aa: CASSLRPTGGEAFF; cdr3_nt: TGTGCCAGCAGCTTACGGCCGACGGGGGGTGAAGCTTTCTTT
j_call: TRBJ2-1; v_call: TRBV5-1; clone_size: NA; d_call: TRBD1; cdr3_aa: CASSSTGERNEQFF; cdr3_nt: TGCGCCAGCAGCTCTACAGGGGAACGGAATGAGCAGTTCTTC
j_call: TRBJ1-1; v_call: TRBV20-1; clone_size: few; d_call: NA; cdr3_aa: CSARDSRAGEAFF; cdr3_nt: TGCAGTGCTAGAGATTCCAGGGCTGGGGAAGCTTTCTTT
j_call: TRBJ1-2; v_call: TRBV5-1; clone_size: NA; d_call: NA; cdr3_aa: CASSLDAGRGYGYTF; cdr3_nt: TGCGCCAGCAGCTTGGATGCAGGGAGAGGCTATGGCTACACCTTC
j_call: TRBJ2-1; v_call: TRBV6-4; clone_size: NA; d_call: TRBD1; cdr3_aa: CASSAIPGTGYNEQFF; cdr3_nt: TGTGCCAGCAGTGCCATTCCCGGGACAGGGTACAATGAGCAGTTCTTC
j_call: TRBJ1-2; v_call: TRBV7-9; clone_size: NA; d_call: NA; cdr3_aa: CASSLARNGVKGYTF; cdr3_nt: TGTGCCAGCAGCTTAGCGAGAAATGGTGTAAAAGGCTACACCTTC
j_call: TRBJ1-1; v_call: TRBV6-5; clone_size: NA; d_call: TRBD1; cdr3_aa: CASREPTGLNTGAFF; cdr3_nt: TGTGCCAGCAGAGAACCGACAGGGTTGAACACTGGAGCTTTCTTT
j_call: TRBJ2-1; v_call: TRBV11-2; clone_size: NA; d_call: NA; cdr3_aa: CASSLGRAGLSQNEQFF; cdr3_nt: TGTGCCAGCAGCTTAGGAAGGGCAGGGCTCTCTCAAAATGAGCAGTTCTTC
j_call: TRBJ1-3; v_call: TRBV9; clone_size: few; d_call: NA; cdr3_aa: CASSVVPGNTIYF; cdr3_nt: TGTGCCAGCAGCGTAGTCCCTGGAAACACCATATATTTT
j_call: TRBJ2-3; v_call: TRBV20-1; clone_size: NA; d_call: NA; cdr3_aa: CSAGARSTDTQYF; cdr3_nt: TGCAGTGCTGGAGCCCGGAGCACAGATACGCAGTATTTT
j_call: TRBJ2-1; v_call: TRBV19; clone_size: NA; d_call: NA; cdr3_aa: CASSPGGTFNNEQFF; cdr3_nt: TGTGCCAGTAGTCCCGGAGGGACCTTTAACAATGAGCAGTTCTTC
j_call: TRBJ2-1; v_call: TRBV6-2/TRBV6-3; clone_size: NA; d_call: NA; cdr3_aa: CASSFRGSEQFF; cdr3_nt: TGTGCCAGCAGCTTTAGGGGTAGTGAGCAGTTCTTC
j_call: TRBJ1-5; v_call: TRBV7-8; clone_size: few; d_call: NA; cdr3_aa: CASSLVVGANSNQPQHF; cdr3_nt: TGTGCCAGCAGCTTAGTTGTCGGAGCTAATAGCAATCAGCCCCAGCATTTT
j_call: TRBJ1-1; v_call: TRBV12-3/TRBV12-4; clone_size: NA; d_call: NA; cdr3_aa: CASSFHAEAFF; cdr3_nt: TGTGCCAGCAGTTTTCATGCAGAAGCTTTCTTT
j_call: TRBJ1-1; v_call: TRBV10-3; clone_size: few; d_call: NA; cdr3_aa: CAISDPGGTEAFF; cdr3_nt: TGTGCCATCAGTGATCCCGGGGGCACTGAAGCTTTCTTT
j_call: TRBJ2-1; v_call: TRBV9; clone_size: many; d_call: NA; cdr3_aa: CASSTNNEQFF; cdr3_nt: TGTGCCAGCAGCACCAACAATGAGCAGTTCTTC
j_call: TRBJ2-3; v_call: TRBV12-5; clone_size: NA; d_call: TRBD2; cdr3_aa: CASGSSGGTNTQYF; cdr3_nt: TGTGCTAGTGGCAGTAGCGGGGGTACGAATACGCAGTATTTT
j_call: TRBJ1-5; v_call: TRBV6-5; clone_size: once; d_call: NA; cdr3_aa: CASRLRRGNQPQHF; cdr3_nt: TGTGCCAGCAGGCTCCGCAGGGGCAATCAGCCCCAGCATTTT
j_call: TRBJ1-1; v_call: TRBV5-1; clone_size: many; d_call: TRBD1; cdr3_aa: CASSLDRVGTEAFF; cdr3_nt: TGTGCCAGTAGCCTGGACAGGGTAGGTACTGAAGCTTTCTTT
j_call: TRBJ2-3; v_call: TRBV20-1; clone_size: many; d_call: NA; cdr3_aa: CSARAGSTDTQYF; cdr3_nt: TGCAGTGCCAGAGCCGGGAGCACAGATACGCAGTATTTT
j_call: TRBJ1-4; v_call: TRBV5-1; clone_size: NA; d_call: NA; cdr3_aa: CASSFRSNEKLFF; cdr3_nt: TGCGCCAGCAGCTTTCGGTCTAATGAAAAACTGTTTTTT
j_call: TRBJ1-3; v_call: TRBV11-2; clone_size: few; d_call: NA; cdr3_aa: CASSLHSGNTIYF; cdr3_nt: TGTGCCAGCAGCTTACACTCTGGAAACACCATATATTTT
j_call: TRBJ2-2; v_call: TRBV5-1; clone_size: NA; d_call: NA; cdr3_aa: CASSLKHANTGELFF; cdr3_nt: TGCGCCAGCAGCTTGAAGCACGCGAACACCGGGGAGCTGTTTTTT
j_call: TRBJ1-2; v_call: TRBV19; clone_size: few; d_call: NA; cdr3_aa: CASRDGTFDGYTF; cdr3_nt: TGTGCCAGTAGGGACGGGACGTTTGATGGCTACACCTTC
j_call: TRBJ1-1; v_call: TRBV25-1; clone_size: few; d_call: NA; cdr3_aa: CATMRGVEAFF; cdr3_nt: TGTGCCACCATGAGGGGAGTTGAAGCTTTCTTT
j_call: TRBJ1-1; v_call: TRBV9; clone_size: few; d_call: NA; cdr3_aa: CASSVLTNTEAFF; cdr3_nt: TGTGCCAGCAGCGTTTTAACGAACACTGAAGCTTTCTTT
j_call: TRBJ2-5; v_call: TRBV12-3/TRBV12-4; clone_size: NA; d_call: TRBD2; cdr3_aa: CARSAPGTSYVETQYF; cdr3_nt: TGTGCCCGCAGTGCACCCGGGACTAGCTACGTGGAGACCCAGTACTTC
j_call: TRBJ1-2; v_call: TRBV29-1; clone_size: many; d_call: NA; cdr3_aa: CSVIPVANYGYTF; cdr3_nt: TGCAGCGTCATCCCAGTAGCTAACTATGGCTACACCTTC
j_call: TRBJ2-7; v_call: TRBV18; clone_size: NA; d_call: NA; cdr3_aa: CASSPTGAYEQYF; cdr3_nt: TGTGCCAGCTCACCTACCGGCGCGTACGAGCAGTACTTC
j_call: TRBJ2-7; v_call: TRBV9; clone_size: few; d_call: TRBD2; cdr3_aa: CASSGGYSYEQYF; cdr3_nt: TGTGCCAGTTCCGGGGGGTACTCCTACGAGCAGTACTTC
j_call: TRBJ1-1; v_call: TRBV28; clone_size: few; d_call: NA; cdr3_aa: CASSLGQPGTEAFF; cdr3_nt: TGTGCCAGCAGTTTAGGACAACCTGGCACTGAAGCTTTCTTT
j_call: TRBJ2-1; v_call: TRBV18; clone_size: NA; d_call: NA; cdr3_aa: CASSPGQREFF; cdr3_nt: TGTGCCAGCTCACCAGGACAGCGGGAGTTCTTC
j_call: TRBJ1-2; v_call: TRBV20-1; clone_size: NA; d_call: NA; cdr3_aa: CSANDGNYGYTF; cdr3_nt: TGCAGTGCCAACGACGGGAACTATGGCTACACCTTC
j_call: TRBJ1-5; v_call: TRBV12-3/TRBV12-4; clone_size: few; d_call: NA; cdr3_aa: CASSSGYGQPRHF; cdr3_nt: TGTGCCAGCAGTTCAGGGTATGGTCAGCCCCGGCATTTT
j_call: TRBJ1-4; v_call: TRBV7-2; clone_size: many; d_call: TRBD1; cdr3_aa: CASSPRTGDKLFF; cdr3_nt: TGTGCCAGCAGCCCGCGGACAGGGGACAAACTGTTTTTT
j_call: TRBJ2-1; v_call: TRBV7-9; clone_size: few; d_call: TRBD2; cdr3_aa: CASSLSRLAGLSSYNEQFF; cdr3_nt: TGTGCCAGCAGCCTAAGTAGACTAGCGGGACTCAGCTCCTACAATGAGCAGTTCTTC
j_call: TRBJ1-4; v_call: TRBV29-1; clone_size: few; d_call: TRBD1; cdr3_aa: CSVQGTNEKLFF; cdr3_nt: TGCAGCGTACAGGGGACCAATGAAAAACTGTTTTTT
j_call: TRBJ1-4; v_call: TRBV5-5; clone_size: few; d_call: NA; cdr3_aa: CASSLTGYPNEKLFF; cdr3_nt: TGTGCCAGCAGCCTGACCGGGTACCCTAATGAAAAACTGTTTTTT
j_call: TRBJ2-7; v_call: TRBV11-2; clone_size: few; d_call: NA; cdr3_aa: CASSPLWYEQYF; cdr3_nt: TGTGCCAGCAGCCCCTTGTGGTACGAGCAGTACTTC
j_call: TRBJ2-7; v_call: TRBV20-1; clone_size: NA; d_call: NA; cdr3_aa: CSVGDNSYEQYF; cdr3_nt: TGCAGTGTAGGGGACAACTCCTACGAGCAGTACTTC
j_call: TRBJ2-7; v_call: TRBV6-2/TRBV6-3; clone_size: few; d_call: TRBD2; cdr3_aa: CASSYAGRASEQYF; cdr3_nt: TGTGCCAGCAGTTACGCCGGGAGGGCCTCCGAGCAGTACTTC
j_call: TRBJ1-2; v_call: TRBV11-1; clone_size: NA; d_call: TRBD1; cdr3_aa: CASSSAGTGRSYGYTF; cdr3_nt: TGTGCCAGCAGCTCCGCCGGGACAGGGAGGAGCTATGGCTACACCTTC
j_call: TRBJ2-3; v_call: TRBV20-1; clone_size: NA; d_call: TRBD2; cdr3_aa: CSATGLASTGTQYF; cdr3_nt: TGCAGTGCTACGGGACTAGCCAGCACAGGTACGCAGTATTTT
j_call: TRBJ1-1; v_call: TRBV5-1; clone_size: NA; d_call: NA; cdr3_aa: CASSPGRAGWTEAFF; cdr3_nt: TGCGCCAGCAGCCCTGGTCGGGCAGGGTGGACTGAAGCTTTCTTT